The clone carrying this T cell receptor beta chain was observed once. This entry belongs to a study of blood T cell repertoires in COVID-19. This table comes from immunoSEQ multiplex PCR, and its TCRdb copy is limited to in-frame clones, with some not included. This table has about 45,000 clones, approximately 87% appearing once. Trimming pared 5 bases from V and 4 bases from J, leaving 21 bases between. Germline loops: CDR1 SNHLY, CDR2 FYNNEI. The CDR3 extends over 16 amino acids. The sequenced material came from peripheral blood. The source is a human donor in a cohort sampled during active COVID-19. J is TRBJ2-7 and V is TRBV2, with D tentatively TRBD2 (7 bases). This CDR3 is CASSQGGGGARYEQYF. For the CDR3, the DNA is TGTGCCAGCAGTCAGGGTGGGGGGGGCGCGAGGTACGAGCAGTACTTC.